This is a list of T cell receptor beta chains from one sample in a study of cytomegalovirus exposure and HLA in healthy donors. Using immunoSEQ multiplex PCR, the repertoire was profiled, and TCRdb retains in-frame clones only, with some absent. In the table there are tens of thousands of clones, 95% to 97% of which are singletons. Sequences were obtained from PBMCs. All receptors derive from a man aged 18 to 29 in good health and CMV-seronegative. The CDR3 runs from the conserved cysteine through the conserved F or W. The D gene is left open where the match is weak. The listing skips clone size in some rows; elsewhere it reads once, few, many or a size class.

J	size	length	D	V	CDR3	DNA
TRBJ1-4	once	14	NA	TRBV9	CASSAREGNEKLFF	TGTGCCAGCAGCGCCCGGGAAGGAAATGAAAAACTGTTTTTT
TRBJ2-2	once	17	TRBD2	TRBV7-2	CASSPTLAGWNTGELFF	TGTGCCAGCAGCCCCACCTTAGCGGGATGGAACACCGGGGAGCTGTTTTTT
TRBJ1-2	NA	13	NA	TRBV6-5	CASSFRDFRGYTF	TGTGCCAGCAGTTTTCGGGACTTCCGAGGCTACACCTTC
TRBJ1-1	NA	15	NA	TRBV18	CASSPRSGTNTEAFF	TGTGCCAGCTCACCAAGGTCAGGGACAAACACTGAAGCTTTCTTT
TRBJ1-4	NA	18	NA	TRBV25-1	CASSDWAGKGGANEKLFF	TGTGCCAGCAGTGACTGGGCAGGGAAGGGGGGGGCGAATGAAAAACTGTTTTTT
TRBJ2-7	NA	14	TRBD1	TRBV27	CASAPGTGSYEQYF	TGTGCCAGCGCACCCGGGACAGGCTCCTACGAGCAGTACTTC
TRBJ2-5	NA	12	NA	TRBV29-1	CSVVRGKETQYF	TGCAGCGTTGTAAGGGGGAAAGAGACCCAGTACTTC
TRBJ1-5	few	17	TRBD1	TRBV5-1	CASSLGGQGAGNQPQHF	TGCGCCAGCAGCTTGGGGGGACAGGGGGCAGGAAATCAGCCCCAGCATTTT
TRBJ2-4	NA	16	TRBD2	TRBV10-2	CASSEFTGGSGNIQYF	TGCGCCAGCAGTGAGTTTACGGGAGGGAGCGGAAACATTCAGTACTTC
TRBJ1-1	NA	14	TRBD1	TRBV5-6	CASSAGTENTEAFF	TGTGCCAGCAGCGCCGGGACAGAAAACACTGAAGCTTTCTTT
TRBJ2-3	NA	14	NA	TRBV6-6	CASSRPGKADTQYF	TGTGCCAGCAGCCGCCCGGGAAAGGCAGATACGCAGTATTTT
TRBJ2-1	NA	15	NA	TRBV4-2	CASSPAGQSYNEQFF	TGTGCCAGCAGCCCTGCGGGACAGTCCTACAATGAGCAGTTCTTC
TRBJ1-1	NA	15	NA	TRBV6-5	CASSPGGAGNTEAFF	TGTGCCAGCAGCCCCGGAGGGGCTGGGAACACTGAAGCTTTCTTT
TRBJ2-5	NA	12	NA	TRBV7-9	CASRGGEETQYF	TGTGCCAGCAGAGGGGGGGAAGAGACCCAGTACTTC
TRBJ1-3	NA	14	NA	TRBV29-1	CSVEELAYGNTIYF	TGCAGCGTTGAAGAGCTGGCTTATGGAAACACCATATATTTT
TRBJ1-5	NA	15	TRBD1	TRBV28	CASSSGTGVIQPQHF	TGTGCCAGCAGTTCGGGGACAGGGGTTATCCAGCCCCAGCATTTT
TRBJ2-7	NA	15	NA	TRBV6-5	CASSYSRDSLGEQYF	TGTGCCAGCAGTTACTCCCGGGACTCCCTGGGTGAGCAGTACTTC
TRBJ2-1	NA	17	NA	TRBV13	CASSLDWAGGGSNEQFF	TGTGCCAGCAGCTTAGATTGGGCTGGGGGAGGTTCCAATGAGCAGTTCTTC
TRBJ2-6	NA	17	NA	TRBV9	CASSVGREVLRANVLTF	TGTGCCAGCAGCGTCGGCAGGGAGGTGCTTAGGGCCAACGTCCTGACTTTC
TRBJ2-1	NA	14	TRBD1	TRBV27	CASNGQGAYNEQFF	TGTGCCAGCAACGGACAGGGGGCCTACAATGAGCAGTTCTTC
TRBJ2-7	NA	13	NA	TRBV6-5	CASSRGSSYEQYF	TGTGCCAGCAGCAGGGGCAGCTCCTACGAGCAGTACTTC
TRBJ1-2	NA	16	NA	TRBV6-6	CASKNTHSTGSYGYTF	TGTGCCAGCAAAAACACACACTCGACAGGAAGCTATGGCTACACCTTC
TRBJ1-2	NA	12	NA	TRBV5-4	CASSFIGSGYTF	TGTGCCAGCAGCTTTATAGGGAGTGGCTACACCTTC
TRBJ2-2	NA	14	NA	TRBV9	CASSVSGDTGELFF	TGTGCCAGCAGCGTATCAGGGGACACCGGGGAGCTGTTTTTT
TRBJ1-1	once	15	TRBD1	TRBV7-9	CASSSVTGENTEAFF	TGTGCCAGCAGCTCAGTGACAGGGGAGAACACTGAAGCTTTCTTT
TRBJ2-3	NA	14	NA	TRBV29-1	CSVEDHVGTDTQYF	TGCAGCGTTGAAGATCATGTAGGCACAGATACGCAGTATTTT
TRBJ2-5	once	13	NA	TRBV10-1	CASSPGFGETQYF	TGCGCCAGCAGCCCAGGGTTTGGAGAGACCCAGTACTTC
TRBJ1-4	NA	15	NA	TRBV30	CAWSVQGRMGEKLFF	TGTGCCTGGAGTGTACAGGGCCGCATGGGAGAAAAACTGTTTTTT
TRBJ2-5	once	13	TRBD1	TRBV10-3	CAISGTGRETQYF	TGTGCCATCAGCGGGACAGGTCGAGAGACCCAGTACTTC
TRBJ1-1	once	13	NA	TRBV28	CASSLGGHNEAFF	TGTGCCAGCAGTTTGGGGGGGCATAATGAAGCTTTCTTT